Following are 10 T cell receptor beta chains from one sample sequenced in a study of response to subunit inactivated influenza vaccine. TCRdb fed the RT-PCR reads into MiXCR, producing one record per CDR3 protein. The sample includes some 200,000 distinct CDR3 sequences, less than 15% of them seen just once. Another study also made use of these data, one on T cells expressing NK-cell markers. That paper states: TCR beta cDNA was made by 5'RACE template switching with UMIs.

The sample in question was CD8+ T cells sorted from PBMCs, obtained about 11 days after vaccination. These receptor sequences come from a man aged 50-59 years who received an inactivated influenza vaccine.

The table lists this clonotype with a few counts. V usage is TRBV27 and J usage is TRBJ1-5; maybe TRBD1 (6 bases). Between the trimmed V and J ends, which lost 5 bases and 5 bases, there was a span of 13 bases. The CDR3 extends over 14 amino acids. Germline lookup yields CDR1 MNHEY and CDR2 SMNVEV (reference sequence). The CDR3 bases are TGTGCCAGCAGTCCGCCGGGGGCTGATCAGCCCCAGCATTTT. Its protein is CASSPPGADQPQHF.

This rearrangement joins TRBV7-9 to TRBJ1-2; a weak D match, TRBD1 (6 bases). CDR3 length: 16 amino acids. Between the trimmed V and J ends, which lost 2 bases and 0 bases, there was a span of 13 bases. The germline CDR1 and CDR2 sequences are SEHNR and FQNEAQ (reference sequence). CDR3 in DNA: TGTGCCAGCAGCTTAATAGGGGGGCAACCTAACTATGGCTACACCTTC. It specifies CASSLIGGQPNYGYTF.

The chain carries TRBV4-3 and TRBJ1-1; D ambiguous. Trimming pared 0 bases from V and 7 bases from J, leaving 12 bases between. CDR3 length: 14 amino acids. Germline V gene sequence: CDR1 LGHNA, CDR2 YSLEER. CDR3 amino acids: CASSQDGIRDEAFF. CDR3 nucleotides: TGCGCCAGCAGCCAAGATGGGATAAGGGATGAAGCTTTCTTT.

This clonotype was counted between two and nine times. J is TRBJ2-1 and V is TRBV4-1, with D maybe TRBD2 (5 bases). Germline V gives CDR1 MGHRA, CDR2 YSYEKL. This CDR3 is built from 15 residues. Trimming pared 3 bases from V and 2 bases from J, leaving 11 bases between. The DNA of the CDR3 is TGCGCCAGCAGCCATATCGGGGAAACCTACAATGAGCAGTTCTTC. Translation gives CASSHIGETYNEQFF.

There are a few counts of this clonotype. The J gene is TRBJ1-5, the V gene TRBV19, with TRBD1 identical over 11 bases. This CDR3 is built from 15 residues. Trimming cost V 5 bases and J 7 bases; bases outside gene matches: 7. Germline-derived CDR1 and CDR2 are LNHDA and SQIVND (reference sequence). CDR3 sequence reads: CASSPGTGGQQPQHF. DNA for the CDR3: TGTGCCAGTAGTCCAGGGACAGGGGGTCAACAGCCCCAGCATTTT.

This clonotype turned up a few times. This chain's CDR3 is CASSLTPPSRGTQYF. CDR3 nucleotides: TGTGCCAGCAGCTTAACTCCTCCTAGCCGGGGGACGCAGTATTTT. V is TRBV7-2 and J is TRBJ2-3; the D gene is possibly TRBD2 (6 bases). CDR1 is SGHTA, CDR2 FQGNSA, per germline. The V and J ends lost 2 bases and 9 bases respectively, with 18 bases between them. The CDR3 runs 15 residues.

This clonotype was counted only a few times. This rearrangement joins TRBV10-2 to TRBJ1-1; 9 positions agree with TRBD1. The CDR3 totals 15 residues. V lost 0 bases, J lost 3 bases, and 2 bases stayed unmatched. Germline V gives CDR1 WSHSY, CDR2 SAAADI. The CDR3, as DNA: TGCGCCAGCAGTGAGTCCGGGACAGGGCACACTGAAGCTTTCTTT. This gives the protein CASSESGTGHTEAFF.

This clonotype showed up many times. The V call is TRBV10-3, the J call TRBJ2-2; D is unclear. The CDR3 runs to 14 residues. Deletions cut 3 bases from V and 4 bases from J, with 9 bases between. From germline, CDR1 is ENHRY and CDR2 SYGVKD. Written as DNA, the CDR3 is TGTGCCATCAGTGATGTTAGGGTCACCGGGGAGCTGTTTTTT. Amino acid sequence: CAISDVRVTGELFF.

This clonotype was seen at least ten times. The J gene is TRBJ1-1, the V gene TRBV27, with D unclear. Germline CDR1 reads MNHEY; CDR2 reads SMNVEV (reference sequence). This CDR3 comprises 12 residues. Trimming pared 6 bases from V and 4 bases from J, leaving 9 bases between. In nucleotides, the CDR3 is TGTGCCAGCAGACACCCGGGCACTGAAGCTTTCTTT. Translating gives CASRHPGTEAFF.

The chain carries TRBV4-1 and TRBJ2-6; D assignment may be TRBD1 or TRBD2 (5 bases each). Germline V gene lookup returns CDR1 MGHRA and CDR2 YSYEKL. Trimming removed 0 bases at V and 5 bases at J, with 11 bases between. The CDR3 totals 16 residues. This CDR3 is CASSQEWGSWANVLTF. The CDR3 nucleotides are TGCGCCAGCAGCCAAGAGTGGGGGTCTTGGGCCAACGTCCTGACTTTC.